This T cell receptor beta chain stems from a study of tumor and adjacent non-tumor tissue in lung cancer. On the study more broadly: Patients comprised about a dozen adenocarcinoma, a couple of squamous cell carcinoma and 1 small cell lung cancer. Findings and limits, study-wide: Tumor repertoires had a smaller top 100 clone share than normal lung.

This sample's RNA came from whole unsorted tissue. Between August and November 2014, newly diagnosed, chemotherapy-naive lung cancer patients underwent thoracic surgery in China. The CDR3 is 15 residues long, counting both termini. Germline CDR1 is SGHDT and CDR2 is YYEEEE. A modified ARM-PCR protocol with three rounds of nested PCR amplified TCRbeta. One entry per CDR3 protein, called by TCRdb with MiXCR from the multiplex PCR reads. The table lists about 110,000 distinct CDR3 sequences, over 70% of them singletons, with 20% to 25% in the top ten. For this clonotype: No antigen is known for it. The conserved closing phenylalanine or tryptophan is absent in this CDR3, likely reflecting a read error. No DNA is shown, since the ends of the CDR3 on it are uncertain; the CDR3 is the one TCRdb lists.

This receptor was taken from a man between 70 and 80 years old with non-small cell lung cancer. Sample: lung tumor tissue. The chain is built from TRBV5-6 and TRBJ1-2. The CDR3 sequence is CASSLGPDKRYGYSL.